This TCR beta chain stems from a study of T-cell reconstitution after alpha-beta-depleted transplantation in children. Study outcomes and limitations: T-cell counts and diversity at one year following transplant were attributed mainly to newly produced T cells. It was reported that alpha-beta T cells came from several hundred expanded graft clones (about two months after transplant).

This CDR3 is built from 13 residues. Germline CDR1 is SGHRS and CDR2 is YFSETQ. The V and J ends lost 4 bases and 3 bases respectively, with 10 bases between them. About this clonotype itself: Antigen: not known.

Unique molecular identifiers were incorporated into the prepared TCRbeta library. TCRdb passed the PCR reads through MiXCR, listing each CDR3 protein once. The sample lists fewer than 150,000 distinct CDR3 sequences, roughly 23% seen once, with 8% to 11% in the top ten. The specimen was PBMCs, mostly from graft donor cells, collected 180 days after TCRalphabeta/CD19-depleted stem cell transplant. The receptor's source is a male patient aged 2 to 9 who had a stem cell transplant for chronic granulomatous disease, so the T cells may come from the graft donor. This sequence joins TRBV5-1 and TRBJ1-2; TRBD1 might be the D (5 bases). The CDR3 loop reads CASSDRDHYGYTF. The CDR3, as DNA: TGCGCCAGCAGCGACCGGGACCACTATGGCTACACCTTC.